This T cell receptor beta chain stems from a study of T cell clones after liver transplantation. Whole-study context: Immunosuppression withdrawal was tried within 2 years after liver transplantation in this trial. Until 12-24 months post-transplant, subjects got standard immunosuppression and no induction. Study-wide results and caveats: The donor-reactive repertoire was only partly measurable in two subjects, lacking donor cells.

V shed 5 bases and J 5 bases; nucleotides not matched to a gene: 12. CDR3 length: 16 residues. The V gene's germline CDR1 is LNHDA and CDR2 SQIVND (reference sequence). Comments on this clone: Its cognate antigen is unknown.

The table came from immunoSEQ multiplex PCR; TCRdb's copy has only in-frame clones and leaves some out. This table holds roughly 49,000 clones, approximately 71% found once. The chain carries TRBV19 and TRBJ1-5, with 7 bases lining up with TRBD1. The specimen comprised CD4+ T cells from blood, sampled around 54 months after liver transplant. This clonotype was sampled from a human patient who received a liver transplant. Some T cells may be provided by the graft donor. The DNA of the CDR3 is TGTGCCAGTAGTTCAAGACAGGGCCCAAGGGATCAGCCCCAGCATTTT. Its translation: CASSSRQGPRDQPQHF.